This T cell receptor (beta chain) appears in the sequencing data of a study of T-cell reconstitution after alpha-beta-depleted transplantation in children. Study-wide findings and caveats: From surviving recipient T cells and thymic progenitors came the high day-60 TCRbeta diversity observed in some patients. In patients about two months after transplant, alpha-beta T cells reportedly arose from several hundred expanded graft clones.

This clonotype was seen repeatedly, ten times or more. Its antigen is unidentified. Unique molecular identifiers were incorporated when the TCRbeta library was constructed. MiXCR, applied by TCRdb to the PCR reads, yields one record per CDR3 protein. The table records about 200,000 distinct CDR3 sequences, about 8.7% of them present only once. CDR3 length: 17 amino acids. The V end lost 5 bases, the J end lost 5 bases, and 24 bases lay between the germline ends. This receptor was obtained from a male patient aged 2 to 9 who had a stem cell transplant for acute myeloid leukemia, so the T cells may come from the graft donor. The sequences come from PBMCs, mostly from graft donor cells, collected 360 days after TCRalphabeta/CD19-depleted stem cell transplant. V gene TRBV12-3 or TRBV12-4 combines with J gene TRBJ1-1, with D perhaps TRBD1 (6 bases). The DNA of the CDR3 is TGTGCCAGCAGTCCTAACCCGGGACACCCCCGGGGAACTGAAGCTTTCTTT. The encoded protein is CASSPNPGHPRGTEAFF.